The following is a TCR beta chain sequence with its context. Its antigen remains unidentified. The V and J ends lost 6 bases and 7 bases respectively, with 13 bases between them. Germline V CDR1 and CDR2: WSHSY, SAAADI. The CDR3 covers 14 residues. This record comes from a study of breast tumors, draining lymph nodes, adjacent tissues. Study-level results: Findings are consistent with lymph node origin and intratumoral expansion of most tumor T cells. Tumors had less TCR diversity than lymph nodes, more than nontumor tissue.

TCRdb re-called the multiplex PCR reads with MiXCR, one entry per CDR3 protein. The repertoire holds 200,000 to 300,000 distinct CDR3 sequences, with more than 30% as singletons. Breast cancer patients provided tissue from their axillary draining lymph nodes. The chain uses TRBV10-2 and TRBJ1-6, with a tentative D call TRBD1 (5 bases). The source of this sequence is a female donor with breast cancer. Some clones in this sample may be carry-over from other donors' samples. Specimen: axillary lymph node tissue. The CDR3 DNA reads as TGCGCCAGCAGATGGGAGACAGCAAATTCACCCCTCCACTTT. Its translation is CASRWETANSPLHF.